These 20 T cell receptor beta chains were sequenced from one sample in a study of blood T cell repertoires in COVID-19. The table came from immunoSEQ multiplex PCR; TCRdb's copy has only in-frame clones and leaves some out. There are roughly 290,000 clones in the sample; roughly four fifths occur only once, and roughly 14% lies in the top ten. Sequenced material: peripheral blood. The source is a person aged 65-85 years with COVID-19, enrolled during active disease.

The CDR3 region has the DNA TGTGCCAGCAGCTTAGCAGCGGGAATCACAGATACGCAGTATTTT. Protein sequence: CASSLAAGITDTQYF. The V call is TRBV7-2, the J call TRBJ2-3, with TRBD2 identical over 7 bases. This CDR3 is 15 amino acids long. Germline CDR1 SGHTA, CDR2 FQGNSA. Trimming cost V 0 bases and J 2 bases; bases outside gene matches: 2. Filled out from reference TRBV7-2 and TRBJ2-3, the complete variable domain reads GAGVSQSPSNKVTEKGKDVELRCDPISGHTALYWYRQSLGQGLEFLIYFQGNSAPDKSGLPSDRFSAERTGGSVSTLTIQRTQQEDSAVYLCASSLAAGITDTQYFGPGTRLTVL.

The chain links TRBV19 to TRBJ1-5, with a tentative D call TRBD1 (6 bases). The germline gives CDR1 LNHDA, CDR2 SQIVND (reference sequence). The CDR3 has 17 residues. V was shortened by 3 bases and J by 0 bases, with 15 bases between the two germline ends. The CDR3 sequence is CASSISGGPYSNQPQHF. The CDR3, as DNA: TGTGCCAGTAGTATTTCGGGGGGCCCTTATAGCAATCAGCCCCAGCATTTT.

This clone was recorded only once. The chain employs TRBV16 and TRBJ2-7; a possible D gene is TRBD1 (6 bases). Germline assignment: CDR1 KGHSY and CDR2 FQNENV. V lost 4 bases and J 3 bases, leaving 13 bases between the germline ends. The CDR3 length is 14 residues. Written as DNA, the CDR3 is TGTGCCAGCAGCCCCCTCTTGGACAGCTACGAGCAGTACTTC. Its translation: CASSPLLDSYEQYF.

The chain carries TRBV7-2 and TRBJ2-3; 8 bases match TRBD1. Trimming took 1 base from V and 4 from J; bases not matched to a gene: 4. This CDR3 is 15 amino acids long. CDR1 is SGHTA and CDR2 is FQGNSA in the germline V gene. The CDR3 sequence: CASSLGTGLADTQYF. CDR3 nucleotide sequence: TGTGCCAGCAGCTTAGGGACAGGGCTCGCAGATACGCAGTATTTT.

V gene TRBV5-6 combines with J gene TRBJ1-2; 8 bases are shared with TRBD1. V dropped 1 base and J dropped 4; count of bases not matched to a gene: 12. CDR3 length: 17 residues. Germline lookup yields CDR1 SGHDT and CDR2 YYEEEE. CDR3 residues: CASSLPWGQDSAYGYTF. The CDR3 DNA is TGTGCCAGCAGCTTGCCATGGGGACAGGACTCCGCCTATGGCTACACCTTC.

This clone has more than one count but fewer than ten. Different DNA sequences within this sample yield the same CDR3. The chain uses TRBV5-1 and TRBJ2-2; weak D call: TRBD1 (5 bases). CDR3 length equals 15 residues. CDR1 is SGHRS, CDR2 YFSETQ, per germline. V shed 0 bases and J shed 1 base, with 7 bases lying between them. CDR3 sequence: CASSLDRGNTGELFF. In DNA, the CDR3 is TGCGCCAGCAGCTTGGATAGGGGGAACACCGGGGAGCTGTTTTTT.

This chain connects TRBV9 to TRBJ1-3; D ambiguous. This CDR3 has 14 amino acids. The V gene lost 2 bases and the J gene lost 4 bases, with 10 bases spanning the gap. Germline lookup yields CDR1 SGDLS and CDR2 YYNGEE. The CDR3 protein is CASSVNPEGNTIYF. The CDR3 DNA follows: TGTGCCAGCAGCGTGAACCCGGAGGGAAACACCATATATTTT.

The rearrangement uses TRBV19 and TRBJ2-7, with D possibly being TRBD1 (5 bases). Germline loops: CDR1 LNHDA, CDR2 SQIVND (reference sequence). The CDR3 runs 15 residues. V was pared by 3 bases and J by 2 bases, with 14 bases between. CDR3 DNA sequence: TGTGCCAGTAGTATTGCAGTGACAGCCCCCTACGAGCAGTACTTC. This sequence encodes CASSIAVTAPYEQYF.

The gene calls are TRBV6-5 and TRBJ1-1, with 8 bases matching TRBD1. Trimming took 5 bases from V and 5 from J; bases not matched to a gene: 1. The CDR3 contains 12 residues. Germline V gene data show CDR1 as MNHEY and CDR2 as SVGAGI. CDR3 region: CASSRTGTEAFF. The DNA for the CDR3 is TGTGCCAGCAGTCGGACAGGGACTGAAGCTTTCTTT.

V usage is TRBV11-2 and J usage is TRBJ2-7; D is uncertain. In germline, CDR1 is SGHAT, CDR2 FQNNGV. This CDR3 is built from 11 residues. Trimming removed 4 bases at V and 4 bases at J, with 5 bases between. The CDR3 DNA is TGTGCCAGCAGCTCCAATTACGAGCAGTACTTC. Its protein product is CASSSNYEQYF.

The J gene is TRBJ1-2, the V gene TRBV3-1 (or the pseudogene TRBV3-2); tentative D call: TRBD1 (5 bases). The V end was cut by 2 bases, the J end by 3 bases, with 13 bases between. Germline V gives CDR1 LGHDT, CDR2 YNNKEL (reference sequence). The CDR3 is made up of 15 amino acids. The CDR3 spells CASSQFPGGDYGYTF. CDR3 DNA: TGTGCCAGCAGCCAATTCCCTGGAGGGGACTATGGCTACACCTTC.

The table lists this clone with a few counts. This CDR3 reads CASSFRAGANVLTF. The CDR3 DNA sequence: TGCGCCAGCAGCTTCAGGGCTGGGGCCAACGTCCTGACTTTC. This chain links TRBV5-1 with TRBJ2-6, with D tentatively TRBD1 (5 bases). Looked up from germline, CDR1 is SGHRS and CDR2 is YFSETQ. Trimming cost V 2 bases and J 2 bases, with 5 bases left between them. The CDR3 extends over 14 amino acids.

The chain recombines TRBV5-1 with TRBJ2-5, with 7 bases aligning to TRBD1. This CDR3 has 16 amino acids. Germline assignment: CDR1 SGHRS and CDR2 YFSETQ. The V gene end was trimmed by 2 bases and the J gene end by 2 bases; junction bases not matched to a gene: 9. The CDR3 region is CASSFQEGTEQETQYF. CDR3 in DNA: TGCGCCAGCAGCTTTCAGGAAGGGACAGAGCAAGAGACCCAGTACTTC. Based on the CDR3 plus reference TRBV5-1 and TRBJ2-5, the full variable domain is KAGVTQTPRYLIKTRGQQVTLSCSPISGHRSVSWYQQTPGQGLQFLFEYFSETQRNKGNFPGRFSGRQFSNSRSEMNVSTLELGDSALYLCASSFQEGTEQETQYFGPGTRLLVL.

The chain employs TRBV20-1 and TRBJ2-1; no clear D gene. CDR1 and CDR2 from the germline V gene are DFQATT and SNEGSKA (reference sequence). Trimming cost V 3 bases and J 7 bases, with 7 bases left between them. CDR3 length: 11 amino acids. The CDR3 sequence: CSASWANEQFF. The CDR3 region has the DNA TGCAGTGCTAGCTGGGCAAATGAGCAGTTCTTC.

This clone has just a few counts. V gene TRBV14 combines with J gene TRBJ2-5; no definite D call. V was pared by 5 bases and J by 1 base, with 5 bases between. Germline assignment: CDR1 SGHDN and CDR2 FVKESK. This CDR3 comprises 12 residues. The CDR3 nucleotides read TGTGCCAGCAGCATAATCCAAGAGACCCAGTACTTC. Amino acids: CASSIIQETQYF.

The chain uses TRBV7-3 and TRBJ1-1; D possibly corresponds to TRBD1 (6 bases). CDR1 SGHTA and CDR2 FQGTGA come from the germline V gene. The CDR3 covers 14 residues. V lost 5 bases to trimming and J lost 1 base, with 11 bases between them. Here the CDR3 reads CASSPQGANTEAFF. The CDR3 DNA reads TGTGCCAGCAGCCCACAGGGAGCGAACACTGAAGCTTTCTTT.

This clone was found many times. The CDR3 protein is CASSLTGSFAEAFF. CDR3 nucleotide sequence: TGTGCCAGCAGCTTGACAGGGTCATTTGCTGAAGCTTTCTTT. The chain links TRBV2 to TRBJ1-1; TRBD1 matches at 7 bases. The germline V gene has CDR1 SNHLY and CDR2 FYNNEI. Unmatched junction bases numbered 10, after V lost 6 bases and J lost 6 bases. The CDR3 spans 14 residues.

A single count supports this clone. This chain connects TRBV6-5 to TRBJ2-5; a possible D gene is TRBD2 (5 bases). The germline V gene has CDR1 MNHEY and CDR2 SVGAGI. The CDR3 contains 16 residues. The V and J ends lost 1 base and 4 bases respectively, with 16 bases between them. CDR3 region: CASSYWKFGVAETQYF. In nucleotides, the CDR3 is TGTGCCAGCAGTTACTGGAAGTTCGGGGTCGCAGAGACCCAGTACTTC.

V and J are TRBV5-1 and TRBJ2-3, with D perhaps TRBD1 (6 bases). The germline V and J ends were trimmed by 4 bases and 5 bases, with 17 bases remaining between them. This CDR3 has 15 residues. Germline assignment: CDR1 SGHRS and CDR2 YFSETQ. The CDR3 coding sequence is TGCGCCAGCAGCCCGCGGACAGTAGGGGGAGATACGCAGTATTTT. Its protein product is CASSPRTVGGDTQYF.

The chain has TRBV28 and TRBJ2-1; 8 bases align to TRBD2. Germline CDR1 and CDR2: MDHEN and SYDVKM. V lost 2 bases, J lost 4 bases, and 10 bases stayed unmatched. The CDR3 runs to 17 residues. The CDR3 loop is CASSLRKAGAEYNEQFF. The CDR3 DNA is TGTGCCAGCAGTTTAAGGAAAGCGGGGGCAGAATACAATGAGCAGTTCTTC. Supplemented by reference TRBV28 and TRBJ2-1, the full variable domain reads DVKVTQSSRYLVKRTGEKVFLECVQDMDHENMFWYRQDPGLGLRLIYFSYDVKMKEKGDIPEGYSVSREKKERFSLILESASTNQTSMYLCASSLRKAGAEYNEQFFGPGTRLTVL.